Below are 6 T cell receptor beta chains sequenced from a single sample in a study of T cell repertoires in cytomegalovirus infection. In TCRdb, the reads were re-called with MiXCR into one record per CDR3 protein. The sample yields fewer than 250,000 distinct CDR3 sequences, about 12% seen once. The sample was PBMCs. The source of these receptors is a human donor in good health (CMV status not recorded). Some clones in this sample may be carry-over from other donors' samples.

The chain employs TRBV4-1 and TRBJ1-2; D is unclear. V was trimmed by 5 bases and J by 5 bases, leaving 15 bases between them. CDR1 MGHRA and CDR2 YSYEKL come from the germline V gene. CDR3 size: 14 residues. CDR3 in DNA: TGCGCCAGCAGCTCCGGGTTCGTTTCTTATGGCTACACCTTC. Translating gives CASSSGFVSYGYTF.

This clonotype was counted between two and nine times. This chain joins TRBV11-2 and TRBJ2-7, with D possibly matching TRBD1 (6 bases). CDR1 is SGHAT and CDR2 is FQNNGV in the germline V gene. The CDR3 extends over 15 amino acids. Deletions cut 6 bases from V and 2 bases from J, with 17 bases between. This chain's CDR3 is CASRPPGAAAYEQYF. CDR3 DNA sequence: TGTGCCAGCAGACCACCAGGGGCGGCTGCCTACGAGCAGTACTTC.

This clonotype was observed many times. This chain uses TRBV12-3 or TRBV12-4 with TRBJ1-2; 8 bases agree with TRBD1. V gave up 0 bases and J gave up 2 bases; unmatched junction bases: 8. The CDR3 contains 17 residues. The CDR3 DNA sequence: TGTGCCAGCAGTTTAGCGAGGCAGGGGGCGGGCAACTATGGCTACACCTTC. Translated, it gives CASSLARQGAGNYGYTF.

The chain has TRBV5-1 and TRBJ2-7; D might be TRBD1 or TRBD2, each matching 5 bases. There are 13 residues in the CDR3. Germline V CDR1 and CDR2: SGHRS, YFSETQ. Trimming pared 1 base from V and 7 bases from J, leaving 12 bases between. The CDR3 nucleotides are TGCGCCAGCAGCTTGAGGGACGGTGGAGAGCAGTACTTC. Residues: CASSLRDGGEQYF.

This clonotype was seen a handful of times. The J gene is TRBJ2-7, the V gene TRBV7-2, with D perhaps being TRBD1 or TRBD2 (5 bases each). The length of the CDR3 is 15 residues. Germline CDR1 SGHTA, CDR2 FQGNSA. Trimming left V 5 bases short and J 3 bases short, with 17 bases between. The CDR3 loop is CASSPIAGQGYEQYF. CDR3 coding DNA: TGTGCCAGCAGCCCGATCGCGGGCCAGGGCTACGAGCAGTACTTC.

About this clonotype: A much larger clone is a single base away; this may be a read error. The chain combines TRBV6-2 or TRBV6-3 with TRBJ1-1; maybe TRBD1 (5 bases). In germline, CDR1 is MNHEY, CDR2 SVGEGT. The CDR3 length is 16 residues. As DNA, the CDR3 is TGTGCCAGCAGTCTTACGGGGACGTCGATGAACGCTGAAGCTTTCTTT. It translates to CASSLTGTSMNAEAFF.